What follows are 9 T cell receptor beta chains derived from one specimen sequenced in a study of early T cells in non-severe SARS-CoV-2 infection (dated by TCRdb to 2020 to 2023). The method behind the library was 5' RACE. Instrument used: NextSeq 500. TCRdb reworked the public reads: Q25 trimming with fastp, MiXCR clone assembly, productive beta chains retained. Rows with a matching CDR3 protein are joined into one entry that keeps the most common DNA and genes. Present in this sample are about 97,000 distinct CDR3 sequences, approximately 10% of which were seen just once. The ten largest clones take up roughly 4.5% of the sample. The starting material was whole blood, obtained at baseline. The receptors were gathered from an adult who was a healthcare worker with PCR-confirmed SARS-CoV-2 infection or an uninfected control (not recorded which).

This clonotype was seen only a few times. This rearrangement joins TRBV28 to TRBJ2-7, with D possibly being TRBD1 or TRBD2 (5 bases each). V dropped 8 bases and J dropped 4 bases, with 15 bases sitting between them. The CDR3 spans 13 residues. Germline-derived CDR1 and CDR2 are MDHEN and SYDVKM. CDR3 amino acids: CASCGGQLYEQYF. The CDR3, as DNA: TGTGCCAGCTGTGGGGGTCAGCTGTACGAGCAGTACTTC.

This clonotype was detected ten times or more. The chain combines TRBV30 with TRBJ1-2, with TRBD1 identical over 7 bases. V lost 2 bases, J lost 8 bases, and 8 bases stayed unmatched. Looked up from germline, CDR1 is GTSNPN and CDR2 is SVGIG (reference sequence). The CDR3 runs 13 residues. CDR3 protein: CAWSPGTGVGYTF. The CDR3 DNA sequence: TGTGCCTGGAGTCCCGGCACAGGGGTCGGCTACACCTTC.

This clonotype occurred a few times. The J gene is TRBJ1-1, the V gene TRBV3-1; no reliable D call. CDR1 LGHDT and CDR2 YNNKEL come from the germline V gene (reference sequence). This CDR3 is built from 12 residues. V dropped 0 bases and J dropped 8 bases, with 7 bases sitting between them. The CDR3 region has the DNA TGTGCCAGCAGCCAAGATCGGATCGAAGCTTTCTTT. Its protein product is CASSQDRIEAFF.

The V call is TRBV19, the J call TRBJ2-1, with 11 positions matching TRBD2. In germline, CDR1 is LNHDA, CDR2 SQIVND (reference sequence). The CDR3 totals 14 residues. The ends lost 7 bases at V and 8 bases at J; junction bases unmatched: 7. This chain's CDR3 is CASTRLGLADEQFF. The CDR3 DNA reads TGTGCCAGTACTAGACTGGGACTAGCGGATGAGCAGTTCTTC. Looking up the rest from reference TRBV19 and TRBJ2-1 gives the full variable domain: DGGITQSPKYLFRKEGQNVTLSCEQNLNHDAMYWYRQDPGQGLRLIYYSQIVNDFQKGDIAEGYSVSREKKESFPLTVTSAQKNPTAFYLCASTRLGLADEQFFGPGTRLTVL.

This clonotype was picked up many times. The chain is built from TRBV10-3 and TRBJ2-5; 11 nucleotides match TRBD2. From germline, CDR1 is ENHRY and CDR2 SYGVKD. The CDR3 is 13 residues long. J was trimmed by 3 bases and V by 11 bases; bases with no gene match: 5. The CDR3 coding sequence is TGTGCCTCGGGGACTAGCGGTGAAGAGACCCAGTACTTC. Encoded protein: CASGTSGEETQYF.

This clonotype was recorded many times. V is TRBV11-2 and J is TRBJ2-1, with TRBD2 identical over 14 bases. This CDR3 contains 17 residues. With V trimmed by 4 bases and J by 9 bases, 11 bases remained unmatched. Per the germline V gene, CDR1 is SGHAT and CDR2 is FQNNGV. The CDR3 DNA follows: TGTGCCAGCAGCTCGCGACTAGCGGGAGGGCCGGGAGGTGAGCAGTTCTTC. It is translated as CASSSRLAGGPGGEQFF.

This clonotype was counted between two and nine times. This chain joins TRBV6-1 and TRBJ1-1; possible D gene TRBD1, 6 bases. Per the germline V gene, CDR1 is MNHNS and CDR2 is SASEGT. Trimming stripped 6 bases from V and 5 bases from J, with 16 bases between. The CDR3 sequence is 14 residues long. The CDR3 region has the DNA TGTGCCAGCAGCTGGAACAGGGCAGGGACTGAAGCTTTCTTT. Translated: CASSWNRAGTEAFF.

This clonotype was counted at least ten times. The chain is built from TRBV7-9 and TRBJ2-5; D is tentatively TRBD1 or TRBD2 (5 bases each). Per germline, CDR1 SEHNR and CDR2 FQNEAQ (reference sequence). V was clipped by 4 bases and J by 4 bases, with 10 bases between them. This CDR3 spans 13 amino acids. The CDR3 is CASSSGTGETQYF. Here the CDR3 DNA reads TGTGCCAGCAGCTCCGGGACGGGAGAGACCCAGTACTTC.

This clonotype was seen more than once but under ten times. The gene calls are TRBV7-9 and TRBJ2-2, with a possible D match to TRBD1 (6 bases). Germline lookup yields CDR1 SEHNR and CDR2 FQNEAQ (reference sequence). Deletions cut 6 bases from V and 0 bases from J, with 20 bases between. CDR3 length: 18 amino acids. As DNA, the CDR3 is TGTGCCAGCAGTTGGGGAATGGGGGCCAGAACGAACACCGGGGAGCTGTTTTTT. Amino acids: CASSWGMGARTNTGELFF.